This is a list of T cell receptor beta chains from one sample in a study of long-term antiretroviral therapy in people with HIV. Libraries were prepared by immunoSEQ multiplex PCR; TCRdb keeps only in-frame clonotypes and omits some of them. The top ten clones hold roughly 4.5% of a sample with 15,000 or so clones, approximately 94% of them seen once. The sequenced sample was unsorted PBMCs, obtained 6 to 6.5 years after starting antiretroviral therapy. The source of these receptors is a woman aged 45-59 years with HIV. CDR3s include the opening cysteine and the closing phenylalanine or tryptophan.

v_call cdr3_aa
TRBV7-9 CASSYTSGATYEQYF
TRBV7-6 CASSLAGSPNTEAFF
TRBV9 CASSVVGGDEQYF
TRBV6-5 CASSYSSSAGQPQHF
TRBV27 CASSLKAGGGGARTEAFF
TRBV21-1 CASSKVGTGLAGGPTGELFF
TRBV4-3 CASSQGAPLHF
TRBV13 CASSLFAGGSDTQYF
TRBV4-3 CASSLSPGGRGGEQYF
TRBV5-5 CASSLGTGVQETQYF
TRBV9 CASSEGQLVRETQYF
TRBV16 CASSQRGSSTEAFF
TRBV27 CASSLSPLQGSEQYF
TRBV5-1 CASSLGLANEQFF
TRBV5-1 CASSLEGTSGKETQYF
TRBV6-5 CASSNVATGELFF
TRBV6-1 CASSAGTVSNTEAFF
TRBV27 CASSTLAGLDNEQFF
TRBV28 CASSLTYRENIGYTF
TRBV7-9 CASTKSLGETQYF
TRBV7-3 CASSDSGQYNEQFF
TRBV11-2 CASSLDGGTQPQHF
TRBV6-5 CASSETGLVNEQFF